Below are 18 T cell receptor beta chains sequenced from a single sample in a study of blood T cells in healthy people across ages. The second PCR ran roughly 7 to 11 cycles with a sample-barcoded 5' primer and J-beta primers. TCRdb reanalysed the 5' RACE reads using MiXCR and keeps one entry per CDR3 protein. Seen here are approximately 1,700,000 distinct CDR3 sequences, around 40% observed once, and the top ten hold roughly 24%. The source material was blood. The receptors were gathered from a human donor in good health.

This sequence joins TRBV15 and TRBJ1-3; D ambiguous. Germline CDR1 reads LNHNV; CDR2 reads YYDKDF (reference sequence). V was shortened by 1 base and J by 1 base, with 5 bases between the two germline ends. This CDR3 has 14 amino acids. The CDR3 bases are TGTGCCACCAGCAGAGTTGGGTCTGGAAACACCATATATTTT. It yields the protein CATSRVGSGNTIYF.

The chain joins TRBV20-1 to TRBJ2-1, with TRBD1 matching over 7 bases. V lost 3 bases to trimming and J lost 4 bases; unmatched junction nucleotides: 6. Per germline, CDR1 DFQATT and CDR2 SNEGSKA (reference sequence). This CDR3 is built from 14 residues. The CDR3, as DNA: TGCAGTGCTAGTGAGGGGGCAACGTACAATGAGCAGTTCTTC. It codes for CSASEGATYNEQFF.

A few counts support this clonotype. This chain joins TRBV7-2 and TRBJ2-7, with D maybe TRBD1 (6 bases). There are 15 residues in the CDR3. Per the germline V gene, CDR1 is SGHTA and CDR2 is FQGNSA. The V and J ends lost 5 bases and 3 bases respectively, with 17 bases between them. The DNA of the CDR3 is TGTGCCAGCAGCCCAGGGCAGGGGTGGGGCTACGAGCAGTACTTC. This gives the protein CASSPGQGWGYEQYF.

This clonotype came up a few times. The CDR3 DNA is TGTGCCAGCAGTGAAGGTTTCTCCGACACAGATACGCAGTATTTT. Amino acid sequence: CASSEGFSDTDTQYF. V gene TRBV6-1 combines with J gene TRBJ2-3, with D uncertain. Germline values: CDR1 MNHNS, CDR2 SASEGT. This CDR3 region has 15 residues. Trimming removed 1 base at V and 2 bases at J, with 10 bases between.

The rearrangement links TRBV6-5 to TRBJ2-5; 8 bases are a match to TRBD1. The end of the DNA aligns better with TRBJ2-7, so the J call may be wrong. CDR1 and CDR2 from the germline V gene are MNHEY and SVGAGI. The CDR3 loop spans 15 amino acids. Here the CDR3 reads CASSYHSQGVYEQYF. The CDR3 nucleotides read TGTGCCAGCAGTTACCATTCACAGGGGGTCTACGAGCAGTACTTC.

This clonotype was seen only a few times. The genes are TRBV5-6 and TRBJ2-7, with 9 bases lining up with TRBD1. The V gene end was trimmed by 4 bases and the J gene end by 2 bases; junction bases not matched to a gene: 10. There are 16 residues in the CDR3. CDR1 and CDR2 (germline): SGHDT, YYEEEE. DNA of the CDR3: TGTGCCAGCAGCCCGGCGGGGACAGGGAAGCCCTACGAGCAGTACTTC. Its translation: CASSPAGTGKPYEQYF.

This clonotype occurred a few times. The chain uses TRBV7-8 and TRBJ2-7, with 9 bases fitting TRBD2. Germline CDR1 reads SGHVS; CDR2 reads FQNEAQ. V lost 5 bases, J lost 5 bases, and 4 bases stayed unmatched. This CDR3 comprises 13 residues. In DNA, the CDR3 is TGTGCCAGCAGCGGCGGGGGGGCCGACGAGCAGTACTTC. This gives the protein CASSGGGADEQYF.

This clonotype was recorded many times. CDR3 nucleotides: TGCGCCAGCAGCCTTACTGTAGGGGGAGAGCAGTACTTC. This gives the protein CASSLTVGGEQYF. The V and J genes are TRBV4-3 and TRBJ2-7; maybe TRBD1 (6 bases). V lost 4 bases and J 7 bases, leaving 14 bases between the germline ends. Germline CDR1 and CDR2: LGHNA and YSLEER. The CDR3 spans 13 residues.

Note on this clonotype: As the CDR3 is not closed by the conserved phenylalanine or tryptophan, this likely results from a read error. The chain combines TRBV3-1 with TRBJ2-7; 7 positions match TRBD2. Germline V gene lookup returns CDR1 LGHDT and CDR2 YNNKEL (reference sequence). This CDR3 has 13 amino acids. After removal of 0 bases from V and 6 bases from J, the junction contained 2 bases not matched to a gene. In DNA form, the CDR3 reads TGTGCCAGCAGCCAAGAACTAGCGAGCGAGCAGTACATC. It codes for CASSQELASEQYI.

This clonotype was counted only a few times. The chain couples TRBV13 to TRBJ2-3; 8 bases fit TRBD1. V was pared by 5 bases and J by 6 bases, with 13 bases of the junction left unmatched. Per the germline V gene, CDR1 is PRHDT and CDR2 is FYEKMQ (reference sequence). This CDR3 region has 16 residues. The CDR3 DNA is TGTGCCAGCAGCCTCACTGGACAGGGTCTTGAGGATACGCAGTATTTT. It encodes CASSLTGQGLEDTQYF.

This clonotype was seen more than once but under ten times. The chain's CDR3 is CASSYSGATNQPQHF. Here the CDR3 DNA reads TGTGCCAGCAGCTATTCAGGGGCTACCAATCAGCCCCAGCATTTT. This chain uses TRBV11-2 with TRBJ1-5; TRBD1 is a possible D gene (6 bases). The CDR3 contains 15 residues. The V gene's germline CDR1 is SGHAT and CDR2 FQNNGV. V shed 4 bases and J shed 3 bases, with 13 bases lying between them. Based on the CDR3 plus reference TRBV11-2 and TRBJ1-5, the full variable domain is EAGVAQSPRYKIIEKRQSVAFWCNPISGHATLYWYQQILGQGPKLLIQFQNNGVVDDSQLPKDRFSAERLKGVDSTLKIQPAKLEDSAVYLCASSYSGATNQPQHFGDGTRLSIL.

This clonotype was seen only a few times. The CDR3 region is CSVDSTGGNYGYTF. The CDR3, as DNA: TGCAGCGTTGATTCTACTGGTGGGAACTATGGCTACACCTTC. The J gene is TRBJ1-2, the V gene TRBV29-1, with no clear D. V was pared by 3 bases and J by 2 bases, with 13 bases between. The CDR3 is made up of 14 amino acids. Germline CDR1 reads SQVTM; CDR2 reads ANQGSEA.

This clonotype was recorded a few times. The chain combines TRBV29-1 with TRBJ1-2; TRBD1 might be the D (5 bases). There are 16 residues in the CDR3. In germline, CDR1 is SQVTM, CDR2 ANQGSEA. The germline V and J ends were trimmed by 5 bases and 2 bases, with 21 bases remaining between them. The CDR3 DNA reads TGCAGCGTTAGGAAGGGGCTCGGGACCGGGAACTATGGCTACACCTTC. Translated: CSVRKGLGTGNYGYTF.

The chain combines TRBV5-1 with TRBJ1-2; 7 bases are a match to TRBD1. The CDR3 loop spans 16 amino acids. V lost 7 bases, J lost 6 bases, and 18 bases stayed unmatched. Germline CDR1 SGHRS, CDR2 YFSETQ. The CDR3 DNA follows: TGCGCCAGCCGGCCGACAGGGCCCCTTATCGGAGATGGCTACACCTTC. This translates into CASRPTGPLIGDGYTF.

This clonotype has just one count. The CDR3 is CASSLPLQDSTRSTDTQYF. CDR3 DNA: TGTGCCAGCAGCTTACCCCTCCAGGACAGCACCAGAAGCACAGATACGCAGTATTTT. This chain uses TRBV7-9 with TRBJ2-3; TRBD1 might be the D (6 bases). The germline V and J ends were trimmed by 2 bases and 0 bases, with 21 bases remaining between them. There are 19 residues in the CDR3. Germline assignment: CDR1 SEHNR and CDR2 FQNEAQ (reference sequence). The full variable domain, completed using reference TRBV7-9 and TRBJ2-3, is DTGVSQNPRHKITKRGQNVTFRCDPISEHNRLYWYRQTLGQGPEFLTYFQNEAQLEKSRLLSDRFSAERPKGSFSTLEIQRTEQGDSAMYLCASSLPLQDSTRSTDTQYFGPGTRLTVL.

The rearrangement links TRBV19 to TRBJ1-2, with D uncertain. The CDR3 has 12 residues. Germline CDR1 reads LNHDA; CDR2 reads SQIVND (reference sequence). Between the trimmed V and J ends, which lost 2 bases and 8 bases, there was a span of 9 bases. The DNA for the CDR3 is TGTGCCAGTAGTATATCTGGGGTGGGCTACACCTTC. Residues: CASSISGVGYTF.

This chain joins TRBV12-5 and TRBJ1-2, with TRBD1 as a possible D gene (6 bases). The CDR3 has 14 amino acids. Trimming pared 2 bases from V and 8 bases from J, leaving 15 bases between. The V gene's germline CDR1 is LGHNT and CDR2 FRNRAP. The CDR3 DNA sequence: TGTGCTAGTGGTTTGTCGCCAGGGGTTTACGGCTACACCTTC. It is translated as CASGLSPGVYGYTF.

The chain couples TRBV2 to TRBJ2-1; 9 bases map to TRBD2. The ends lost 5 bases at V and 7 bases at J; junction bases unmatched: 9. The CDR3 consists of 15 residues. CDR1 and CDR2 (germline): SNHLY, FYNNEI. CDR3 residues: CASSYSGGIFNEQFF. The CDR3 DNA sequence: TGTGCCAGCAGTTACAGCGGGGGGATTTTTAATGAGCAGTTCTTC. Drawing the rest from reference TRBV2 and TRBJ2-1, the complete variable domain is EPEVTQTPSHQVTQMGQEVILRCVPISNHLYFYWYRQILGQKVEFLVSFYNNEISEKSEIFDDQFSVERPDGSNFTLKIRSTKLEDSAMYFCASSYSGGIFNEQFFGPGTRLTVL.